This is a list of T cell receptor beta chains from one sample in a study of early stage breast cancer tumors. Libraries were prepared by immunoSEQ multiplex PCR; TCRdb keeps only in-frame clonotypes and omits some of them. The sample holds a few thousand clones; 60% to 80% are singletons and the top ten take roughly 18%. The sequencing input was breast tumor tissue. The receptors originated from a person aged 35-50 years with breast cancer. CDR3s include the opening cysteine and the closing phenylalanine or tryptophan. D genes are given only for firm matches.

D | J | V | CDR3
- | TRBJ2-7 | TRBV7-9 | CASSSNIGGTVYEQYF
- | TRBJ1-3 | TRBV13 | CASTSGGAGNTIYF
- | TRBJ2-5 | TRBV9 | CASSVGTVPRETQYF
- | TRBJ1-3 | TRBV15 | CATSRAVSAGNTIYF
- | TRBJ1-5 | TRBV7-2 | CASSSFAGLSLNQPQHF
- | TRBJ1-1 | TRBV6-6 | CASSWVETEAFF
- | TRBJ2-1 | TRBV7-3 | CASSMDLGSYNEQFF
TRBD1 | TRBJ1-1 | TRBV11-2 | CASSFLQGTTEAFF
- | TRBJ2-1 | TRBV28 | CASRPEAGLYNEQFF
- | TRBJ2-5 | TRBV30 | CAWSVLAGAGETQYF
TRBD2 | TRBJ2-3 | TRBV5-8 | CASSFRTSADTQYF
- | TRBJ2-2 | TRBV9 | CASSVRTGELFF
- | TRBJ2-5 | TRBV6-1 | CASTRAGGGQETQYF
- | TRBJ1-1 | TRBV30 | CAWKGEGTEAFF
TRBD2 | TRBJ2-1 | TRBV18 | CASSPGSGRLNEQFF
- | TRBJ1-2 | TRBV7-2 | CASSPSVDYGYTF
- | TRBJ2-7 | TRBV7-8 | CASSQYQGPSYEQYF
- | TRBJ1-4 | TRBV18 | CASSPPAGGGGQEKLFF
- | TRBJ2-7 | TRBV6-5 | CASKASRYEQYF
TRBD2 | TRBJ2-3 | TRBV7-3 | CASSMTSGEADTQYF
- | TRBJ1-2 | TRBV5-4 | CASSLPGGGYTF
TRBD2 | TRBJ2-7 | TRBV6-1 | CASSPGEREVFEQYF
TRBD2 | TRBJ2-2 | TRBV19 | CASSTGTSGDGELFF
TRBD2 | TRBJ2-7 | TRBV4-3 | CASSRGLAVYYEQYF
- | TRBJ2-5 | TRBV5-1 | CASSLGVADRQETQYF
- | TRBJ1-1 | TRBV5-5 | CASSLMSGSTEAFF
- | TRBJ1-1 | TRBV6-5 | CASSYQRGNTEAFF
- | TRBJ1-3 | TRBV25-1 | CASSETGIRNTIYF
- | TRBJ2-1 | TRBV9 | CASSVWGASPGNNEQFF
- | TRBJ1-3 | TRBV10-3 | CAISESGNTIYF
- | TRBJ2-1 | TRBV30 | CAWSVGGTYNEQFF
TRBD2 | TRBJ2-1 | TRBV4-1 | CASSQDMREGNEQFF
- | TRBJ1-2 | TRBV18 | CASSPPGNREEGYTF